Following are 13 T cell receptor beta chains from one sample sequenced in a study of blood T cell repertoires in COVID-19 (dated by TCRdb to 2020 to 2021). The library was made by the immunoSEQ multiplex PCR assay. TCRdb took this table from immuneACCESS and kept in-frame rearrangements with V and J called. Such tables lack part of the clones; where checked against another copy, unresolved V genes explain under half of the gap, and the rest is unexplained. The sample profile shows roughly 84,000 clones; over 70% of them were found once. In total, the top ten clones hold roughly 4.2% of the sample. Material for sequencing was peripheral blood. The receptors were gathered from a woman aged 45 to 65 with acute or convalescent COVID-19.

A note on this clone: Other DNA sequences from this sample encode an identical CDR3 as well. The CDR3 coding sequence is TGCAGCGCCACGGAGAACTATGGCTACACCTTC. Translating gives CSATENYGYTF. This chain joins TRBV29-1 and TRBJ1-2; D is uncertain. In germline, CDR1 is SQVTM, CDR2 ANQGSEA. The CDR3 has 11 amino acids. V lost 7 bases and J 2 bases, leaving 8 bases between the germline ends.

This chain connects TRBV19 to TRBJ1-5; TRBD1 might be the D (5 bases). CDR1 and CDR2 from the germline V gene are LNHDA and SQIVND (reference sequence). Trimming removed 4 bases from V and 1 base from J, with 8 bases in between. The CDR3 sequence is 14 residues long. In DNA form, the CDR3 reads TGTGCCAGTAGTACCCCAGGGAGCAATCAGCCCCAGCATTTT. Translated: CASSTPGSNQPQHF.

The genes are TRBV7-2 and TRBJ1-2, with 10 bases lining up with TRBD1. Trimming at V came to 0 bases and at J to 7 bases, leaving 5 bases not matched to a gene. This CDR3 comprises 15 residues. The V gene's germline CDR1 is SGHTA and CDR2 FQGNSA. In DNA, the CDR3 is TGTGCCAGCAGCTTAGCGGGACAGGGGATTCTTGGCTACACCTTC. This codes for CASSLAGQGILGYTF.

This sequence joins TRBV7-2 and TRBJ2-3, with a weak D call TRBD2 (6 bases). Between the trimmed V and J ends, which lost 5 bases and 1 base, there was a span of 13 bases. Germline CDR1 reads SGHTA; CDR2 reads FQGNSA. The CDR3 has 15 residues. The DNA for the CDR3 is TGTGCCAGCAGCCCCTCGGGACTTGGCACAGATACGCAGTATTTT. This sequence encodes CASSPSGLGTDTQYF.

J is TRBJ1-1 and V is TRBV19, with TRBD1 as a possible D gene (5 bases). The CDR3 spans 13 residues. Trimming cost V 3 bases and J 2 bases, with 7 bases left between them. Germline assignment: CDR1 LNHDA and CDR2 SQIVND (reference sequence). The CDR3 sequence is CASSIWGNTEAFF. The CDR3 DNA reads TGTGCCAGTAGTATCTGGGGCAACACTGAAGCTTTCTTT.

The chain is built from TRBV28 and TRBJ1-4, with D possibly matching TRBD1 (5 bases). Germline CDR1 and CDR2: MDHEN and SYDVKM. CDR3 length equals 12 residues. Deletions cut 6 bases from V and 12 bases from J, with 14 bases between. The CDR3 bases are TGTGCCAGCAGCCAGGGCCGTTGGGAACTGTTTTTT. Encoded protein: CASSQGRWELFF. The full variable domain, completed using reference TRBV28 and TRBJ1-4, is DVKVTQSSRYLVKRTGEKVFLECVQDMDHENMFWYRQDPGLGLRLIYFSYDVKMKEKGDIPEGYSVSREKKERFSLILESASTNQTSMYLCASSQGRWELFFGSGTQLSVL.

The DNA of the CDR3 is TGTGCCAGCAGCCAAATCGCGGGGGGGCTCACAGATACGCAGTATTTT. Amino acids: CASSQIAGGLTDTQYF. The rearrangement uses TRBV14 and TRBJ2-3; 9 positions agree with TRBD2. Unmatched junction bases numbered 5, after V lost 2 bases and J lost 2 bases. CDR3 length: 16 residues. In germline, CDR1 is SGHDN, CDR2 FVKESK.

The chain carries TRBV6-5 and TRBJ2-6, with D maybe TRBD1 (6 bases). The CDR3 runs to 15 residues. Trimming pared 8 bases from V and 0 bases from J, leaving 11 bases between. From germline, CDR1 is MNHEY and CDR2 SVGAGI. The CDR3 bases are TGTGCCAGCGGGACAAGCCTCTCTGGGGCCAACGTCCTGACTTTC. Encoded protein: CASGTSLSGANVLTF.

This clone was counted a single time. The V gene is TRBV4-3, the J gene TRBJ1-2, with TRBD1 identical over 10 bases. CDR3 length: 17 residues. V trimming: 3 bases; J trimming: 7 bases; junction bases outside the gene matches: 14. In germline, CDR1 is LGHNA, CDR2 YSLEER. In nucleotides, the CDR3 is TGCGCCAGCAGCCAGGCCGGGACAGGGGCCTCCGTCGGTGGCTACACCTTC. This translates into CASSQAGTGASVGGYTF.

This clone was observed at least ten times. The chain combines TRBV6-5 with TRBJ1-1; D is perhaps TRBD1 (6 bases). The V end was cut by 8 bases, the J end by 5 bases, with 18 bases between. This CDR3 comprises 14 residues. CDR1 and CDR2 from the germline V gene are MNHEY and SVGAGI. The CDR3 spells CASLPDSRGTEAFF. CDR3 bases: TGTGCCAGCCTCCCGGATTCGAGGGGGACTGAAGCTTTCTTT.

This sequence joins TRBV11-3 and TRBJ2-1; maybe TRBD2 (6 bases). Germline CDR1 reads SGHNT; CDR2 reads YENEEA. The CDR3 is 15 residues long. Trimming took off 6 bases at V and 6 bases at J, with 18 bases between the two ends. CDR3 DNA: TGTGCCAGCAGTCCCAGGTCGATCGGGGGCAATGAGCAGTTCTTC. It codes for CASSPRSIGGNEQFF.

The chain employs TRBV5-6 and TRBJ2-3, with a weak D call TRBD2 (6 bases). This CDR3 region has 13 residues. The germline V and J ends were trimmed by 4 bases and 1 base, with 7 bases remaining between them. Germline V gene sequence: CDR1 SGHDT, CDR2 YYEEEE. CDR3 nucleotides: TGTGCCAGCAGCCCGGGGGGCACAGATACGCAGTATTTT. It is translated as CASSPGGTDTQYF. The full variable domain, rest sourced from reference TRBV5-6 and TRBJ2-3, is DAGVTQSPTHLIKTRGQQVTLRCSPKSGHDTVSWYQQALGQGPQFIFQYYEEEERQRGNFPDRFSGHQFPNYSSELNVNALLLGDSALYLCASSPGGTDTQYFGPGTRLTVL.

This sequence joins TRBV6-2 or TRBV6-3 and TRBJ2-7; 7 nucleotides agree with TRBD1. The CDR3 is 17 residues long. V lost 2 bases and J lost 2; bases outside the gene matches: 12. Germline lookup yields CDR1 MNHEY and CDR2 SVGEGT. CDR3 residues: CASSYLFGDRVTYEQYF. Written as DNA, the CDR3 is TGTGCCAGCAGTTACCTGTTCGGGGACAGAGTCACCTACGAGCAGTACTTC.